One and the same sample provided the 20 T cell receptor beta chains below, sequenced in a study of blood T cell repertoires in COVID-19. Only in-frame clones appear in the TCRdb table, and some are missing; sequencing was by immunoSEQ multiplex PCR. The table lists under 450,000 clones, 90% to 95% of them singletons. The material sequenced was PBMCs or T cells enriched from blood (not recorded which). The receptors stem from a woman in her forties who had been exposed to COVID-19.

About this clone: The junction departs from germline at one end; a sequencing error may be responsible. The chain recombines TRBV7-9 with TRBJ1-3; perhaps TRBD1 as D (5 bases). This CDR3 has 12 amino acids. Germline loops: CDR1 SEHNR, CDR2 FQNEAQ (reference sequence). CDR3 nucleotide sequence: TGTGCCAGCAGCCTATCCGAGCGGGGCGAAGATTTT. Translation gives CASSLSERGEDF.

The V and J genes are TRBV2 and TRBJ1-1, with D possibly matching TRBD1 (5 bases). With 1 base removed from V and 5 bases from J, the gap between germline ends came to 11 bases. Germline values: CDR1 SNHLY, CDR2 FYNNEI. The length of the CDR3 is 14 residues. CDR3 in amino acids: CASSEVGGVTEAFF. CDR3 bases: TGTGCCAGCAGTGAAGTTGGAGGGGTTACTGAAGCTTTCTTT.

V is TRBV7-6 and J is TRBJ2-5; the match to TRBD2 covers 8 bases. With 5 bases clipped from V and 7 bases from J, the junction kept 9 bases outside the gene matches. The CDR3 is 14 amino acids. CDR1 and CDR2 from the germline V gene are SGHVS and FNYEAQ. The CDR3 sequence is CASSPTREGGTQYF. CDR3 nucleotide sequence: TGTGCCAGCAGCCCCACACGGGAGGGTGGGACCCAGTACTTC.

The chain combines TRBV7-2 with TRBJ2-7; D remains unclear. Germline V gene data show CDR1 as SGHTA and CDR2 as FQGNSA. The V end lost 2 bases, the J end lost 3 bases, and 8 bases lay between the germline ends. The CDR3 consists of 13 residues. CDR3 loop: CASSLLTYYEQYF. CDR3 nucleotide sequence: TGTGCCAGCAGCTTACTCACATACTACGAGCAGTACTTC. The whole variable domain, remainder taken from reference TRBV7-2 and TRBJ2-7, is GAGVSQSPSNKVTEKGKDVELRCDPISGHTALYWYRQSLGQGLEFLIYFQGNSAPDKSGLPSDRFSAERTGGSVSTLTIQRTQQEDSAVYLCASSLLTYYEQYFGPGTRLTVT.

In this sample, this clone turned up once. The chain has TRBV5-1 and TRBJ1-2; D call uncertain. This CDR3 has 18 residues. With 2 bases removed from V and 3 bases from J, the gap between germline ends came to 23 bases. Germline-derived CDR1 and CDR2 are SGHRS and YFSETQ. The CDR3 DNA follows: TGCGCCAGCAGCTTTTTTCCGCTCGAGCGGGAAGTGGACTATGGCTACACCTTC. This gives the protein CASSFFPLEREVDYGYTF.

This chain uses TRBV5-1 with TRBJ2-1; 15 nucleotides line up with TRBD2. CDR3 size: 18 residues. Germline V lookup: CDR1 SGHRS, CDR2 YFSETQ. V lost 4 bases, J lost 4 bases, and 9 bases stayed unmatched. CDR3 nucleotide sequence: TGCGCCAGCAGCCTTAGGACTAGCGGGGGGGCGGAGTACAATGAGCAGTTCTTC. This translates into CASSLRTSGGAEYNEQFF.

The rearrangement joins TRBV21-1 to TRBJ2-5; TRBD1, the D gene given by the table, was not confirmed from the DNA. TRBV21-1 has pseudogene status. This CDR3 has 17 amino acids. The CDR3 reads CASSKNRQRQYQETQYF. In nucleotides, the CDR3 is TGTGCCAGCAGCAAAAACAGGCAGAGACAGTACCAAGAGACCCAGTACTTC.

This rearrangement joins TRBV19 to TRBJ2-2; 12 bases map to TRBD2. V shed 3 bases and J 2 bases; nucleotides not matched to a gene: 4. The CDR3 runs to 17 residues. The germline gives CDR1 LNHDA, CDR2 SQIVND (reference sequence). The CDR3 region is CASSMVGLAGNTGELFF. CDR3 DNA sequence: TGTGCCAGTAGTATGGTCGGACTAGCGGGAAACACCGGGGAGCTGTTTTTT.

The chain recombines TRBV11-3 with TRBJ2-3, with TRBD2 identical over 15 bases. The germline gives CDR1 SGHNT, CDR2 YENEEA. This CDR3 contains 18 residues. With 3 bases clipped from V and 3 bases from J, the junction kept 7 bases outside the gene matches. The CDR3 reads CASSFKGLAGGGTDTQYF. CDR3 nucleotides: TGTGCCAGCAGCTTCAAAGGACTAGCGGGAGGGGGGACAGATACGCAGTATTTT.

This sequence joins TRBV15 and TRBJ1-5; D gene unclear. There are 15 residues in the CDR3. V lost 4 bases, J lost 6 bases, and 16 bases lay in between. Germline lookup yields CDR1 LNHNV and CDR2 YYDKDF (reference sequence). The CDR3 region is CATSTGVSFGQPQHF. CDR3 bases: TGTGCCACCAGCACCGGGGTGTCTTTTGGTCAGCCCCAGCATTTT.

V usage is TRBV18 and J usage is TRBJ1-5; no definite D call. V was shortened by 6 bases and J by 3 bases, with 15 bases between the two germline ends. The CDR3 is 15 amino acids. Germline V gene lookup returns CDR1 KGHSH and CDR2 LQKENI. CDR3 bases: TGTGCCAGCTCCTCCGTGACGGCGGACAATCAGCCCCAGCATTTT. Amino acids: CASSSVTADNQPQHF.

The genes are TRBV2 and TRBJ2-1; TRBD1 might be the D (7 bases). The CDR3 covers 13 residues. The germline CDR1 and CDR2 sequences are SNHLY and FYNNEI. Trimming removed 7 bases from V and 12 bases from J, with 19 bases in between. CDR3 loop: CASMEGAQGGQFF. DNA of the CDR3: TGTGCCAGCATGGAGGGGGCCCAGGGCGGGCAGTTCTTC.

This clone has a single count. The V call is TRBV5-1, the J call TRBJ1-3; 8 bases fit TRBD1. V lost 4 bases to trimming and J lost 0 bases; unmatched junction nucleotides: 15. The CDR3 extends over 19 amino acids. Germline V gene lookup returns CDR1 SGHRS and CDR2 YFSETQ. CDR3 region: CASSRGTGHPGVSGNTIYF. The CDR3 DNA is TGCGCCAGCAGCCGAGGGACAGGCCACCCGGGGGTCTCTGGAAACACCATATATTTT. The full variable domain, its missing parts supplied by reference TRBV5-1 and TRBJ1-3, is KAGVTQTPRYLIKTRGQQVTLSCSPISGHRSVSWYQQTPGQGLQFLFEYFSETQRNKGNFPGRFSGRQFSNSRSEMNVSTLELGDSALYLCASSRGTGHPGVSGNTIYFGEGSWLTVV.

V is TRBV7-8 and J is TRBJ2-3, with D hard to call. V was cut by 1 base and J by 2 bases, with 7 bases left in between. There are 14 residues in the CDR3. Germline V gene data show CDR1 as SGHVS and CDR2 as FQNEAQ. CDR3: CASSLGLNTDTQYF. CDR3 bases: TGTGCCAGCAGCTTAGGGCTGAACACAGATACGCAGTATTTT.

This clone was seen a few times. The rearrangement links TRBV4-3 to TRBJ1-1, with 7 bases aligning to TRBD1. V was clipped by 1 base and J by 3 bases; unmatched bases: 5. CDR3 size: 15 residues. Germline CDR1 LGHNA, CDR2 YSLEER. The CDR3 coding sequence is TGCGCCAGCAGCCAAGTGACAGGGCCTCACACTGAAGCTTTCTTT. Translating gives CASSQVTGPHTEAFF.

V usage is TRBV7-9 and J usage is TRBJ1-1; D remains ambiguous. Germline V CDR1 and CDR2: SEHNR, FQNEAQ (reference sequence). Trimming took off 3 bases at V and 2 bases at J, with 7 bases between the two ends. The CDR3 runs to 13 residues. This CDR3 reads CASSFEVNTEAFF. The CDR3 region has the DNA TGTGCCAGCAGCTTCGAGGTTAACACTGAAGCTTTCTTT.

A single count supports this clone. This chain uses TRBV4-1 with TRBJ2-2, with 10 bases that match TRBD2. The germline V gene has CDR1 MGHRA and CDR2 YSYEKL. V trimming: 1 base; J trimming: 0 bases; junction bases outside the gene matches: 2. The CDR3 covers 17 residues. The CDR3 loop is CASSQVGLAANTGELFF. The CDR3, as DNA: TGCGCCAGCAGCCAAGTAGGACTAGCGGCGAACACCGGGGAGCTGTTTTTT.

This clone was recorded only once. This chain links TRBV12-3 or TRBV12-4 with TRBJ2-7; TRBD1 might be the D (6 bases). V gave up 3 bases and J gave up 6 bases, with 12 bases separating them. This CDR3 spans 13 amino acids. The CDR3 nucleotides read TGTGCCAGCAGTTTGAACAGGGTAGGCGAGCAGTACTTC. Its protein is CASSLNRVGEQYF.

As to this clone: The same CDR3 arises from other DNA sequences in this sample as well. This rearrangement joins TRBV18 to TRBJ1-1; D is undetermined. V lost 3 bases and J 2 bases, leaving 7 bases between the germline ends. The CDR3 spans 13 residues. Germline values: CDR1 KGHSH, CDR2 LQKENI. This CDR3 reads CASSPSSNTEAFF. The CDR3 bases are TGTGCCAGCTCACCGAGTTCAAACACTGAAGCTTTCTTT.

This clone appeared a few times. The chain carries TRBV7-9 and TRBJ2-5, with 8 bases matching TRBD2. CDR3 length equals 16 residues. V trimming: 5 bases; J trimming: 3 bases; junction bases outside the gene matches: 11. The germline V gene has CDR1 SEHNR and CDR2 FQNEAQ (reference sequence). The CDR3 DNA reads as TGTGCCAGCAGCCCCCGGGGCGGGGGGTTCGAAGAGACCCAGTACTTC. Translating gives CASSPRGGGFEETQYF.